This record looks at one T cell receptor beta chain sequence and its context. What it recognizes is unknown. Donors showed nominal health when sampled, although they likely had unrecorded immune exposures. The data stem from a study of cytomegalovirus exposure and HLA in healthy donors. Study results and caveats: TCR beta sequences numbering roughly 18,000 were associated with HLA alleles at 0.05 false discovery rate in a later analysis.

Both 60 Vbeta primers and 13 Jbeta primers went into the PCR. Sequencing used immunoSEQ multiplex PCR; TCRdb keeps in-frame clones, though not all of them. The specimen's table records about 150,000 clones. The CDR3 contains 15 residues. CDR1 is SGHAT and CDR2 is FQNNGV in the germline V gene. The J segment lost 2 bases and the V segment lost 5 bases, leaving 8 bases of the junction unmatched. The sample consisted of PBMCs. This chain uses TRBV11-2 with TRBJ2-7; 8 bases agree with TRBD1. This receptor was obtained from a woman in her 50s in good health and CMV-seronegative. CDR3 in amino acids: CASSVQGTGTYEQYF. DNA of the CDR3: TGTGCCAGCAGCGTCCAGGGGACAGGAACCTACGAGCAGTACTTC.